This entry is about one TCR beta chain. Time point reported: newly diagnosed GD, antithyroid drugs for less than 3 months. The TCR library was prepared using RNA isolated from PBMCs. V gave up 5 bases and J gave up 2 bases; unmatched junction bases: 8. Germline V gene data show CDR1 as SGHVS and CDR2 as FQNEAQ. This CDR3 region has 16 residues. Construction of the TCR beta libraries employed iRepertoire HTBI primers in conjunction with Arm-PCR of CDR3 regions. One entry per CDR3 protein results from TCRdb running MiXCR on the multiplex PCR reads. The table records 450,000 to 600,000 distinct CDR3 sequences, approximately 13% of them present only once. The sample originates from a study of regulatory T cells in long-lasting Graves disease. This sample was shared with a second study, whose subject was T cells in Graves' hyperthyroidism and ophthalmopathy. In that study: Among the patients, aged 18 to 65, hyperthyroidism was newly diagnosed and had lasted under 2 months.

The chain carries TRBV7-8 and TRBJ2-1; TRBD2 matches 8 bases. The input for sequencing was peripheral blood mononuclear cells (PBMCs), taken at new diagnosis, from a patient treated with antithyroid drugs. This clonotype was sampled from a man aged 25-45 years with Graves disease. Here the CDR3 DNA reads TGTGCCAGCAGCCTAGGCCTTAGCGGGGCCTACAATGAGCAGTTCTTC. It is translated as CASSLGLSGAYNEQFF.